A single sample gave rise to the 9 T cell receptor beta chains below, sequenced in a study of cytomegalovirus exposure and HLA in healthy donors. PCR used 60 Vbeta primers and 13 Jbeta primers. Method: immunoSEQ multiplex PCR; TCRdb's copy keeps in-frame clones and lacks some. Of about 110,000 clones listed, around 80% are singletons. Input material: PBMCs. These receptors were collected from a man aged 45-65 years in good health and CMV-seronegative.

This chain connects TRBV7-9 to TRBJ2-3, with TRBD2 matching over 7 bases. Germline V gives CDR1 SEHNR, CDR2 FQNEAQ (reference sequence). The CDR3 runs to 16 residues. The junction had 12 bases not matched to a gene; V was cut back by 5 bases and J by 4 bases. The CDR3 here is CASSTLGGSIADTQYF. The CDR3 DNA sequence: TGTGCCAGCAGCACACTTGGCGGGAGCATCGCAGATACGCAGTATTTT. The whole variable domain, filled in from reference TRBV7-9 and TRBJ2-3, reads DTGVSQNPRHKITKRGQNVTFRCDPISEHNRLYWYRQTLGQGPEFLTYFQNEAQLEKSRLLSDRFSAERPKGSFSTLEIQRTEQGDSAMYLCASSTLGGSIADTQYFGPGTRLTVL.

The chain links TRBV6-5 to TRBJ1-1; D remains unclear. Germline-derived CDR1 and CDR2 are MNHEY and SVGAGI. Trimming stripped 6 bases from V and 1 base from J, with 6 bases between. This CDR3 has 12 residues. The CDR3 region is CASRRQNTEAFF. The CDR3 DNA reads TGTGCCAGCAGAAGACAGAACACTGAAGCTTTCTTT.

This chain uses TRBV5-4 with TRBJ2-7; D perhaps matches TRBD2 (7 bases). Germline loops: CDR1 SGHNT, CDR2 YYREEE (reference sequence). V was pared by 4 bases and J by 3 bases, with 11 bases between. The CDR3 has 13 residues. The CDR3 DNA reads as TGTGCCAGCAGCGAGGGGGGGGTCTACGAGCAGTACTTC. Translating gives CASSEGGVYEQYF.

The chain uses TRBV4-1 and TRBJ2-3; D is possibly TRBD2 (5 bases). CDR3 length: 14 residues. With 2 bases removed from V and 2 bases from J, the gap between germline ends came to 8 bases. Germline V gives CDR1 MGHRA, CDR2 YSYEKL. CDR3 sequence (DNA): TGCGCCAGCAGCCAATTCGGGAACACAGATACGCAGTATTTT. It is translated as CASSQFGNTDTQYF.

The rearrangement joins TRBV28 to TRBJ1-2; no clear D. Per germline, CDR1 MDHEN and CDR2 SYDVKM. The CDR3 has 13 residues. V gave up 4 bases and J gave up 1 base, with 7 bases separating them. For the CDR3, the DNA is TGTGCCAGCAGTTACAGCCATAACTATGGCTACACCTTC. Residues: CASSYSHNYGYTF.

This chain joins TRBV9 and TRBJ2-7, with 13 bases identical to TRBD2. CDR3 length: 15 residues. The V gene end was trimmed by 3 bases and the J gene end by 5 bases; junction bases not matched to a gene: 5. Germline V gene sequence: CDR1 SGDLS, CDR2 YYNGEE. The CDR3: CASSAGTSGVHEQYF. In DNA form, the CDR3 reads TGTGCCAGCAGCGCCGGGACTAGCGGGGTCCACGAGCAGTACTTC.

The rearrangement links TRBV4-2 to TRBJ2-5; TRBD2 matches at 7 bases. CDR1 is LGHNA, CDR2 YNFKEQ, per germline. With V trimmed by 0 bases and J by 1 base, 2 bases remained unmatched. The CDR3 consists of 15 residues. CDR3 sequence: CASSQEGGFQETQYF. The CDR3 coding sequence is TGTGCCAGCAGCCAAGAGGGGGGGTTCCAAGAGACCCAGTACTTC.

The rearrangement links TRBV7-3 to TRBJ1-1, with TRBD1 matching 8 bases. Per germline, CDR1 SGHTA and CDR2 FQGTGA. The CDR3 covers 14 residues. Trimming cost V 5 bases and J 6 bases; bases outside gene matches: 8. CDR3 DNA sequence: TGTGCCAGCAGCACACGCAGGGGACAGGCTGAAGCTTTCTTT. The encoded protein is CASSTRRGQAEAFF.

The rearrangement links TRBV27 to TRBJ2-2; TRBD1 aligns across 7 bases. J was trimmed by 5 bases and V by 5 bases; bases with no gene match: 8. This CDR3 has 15 residues. Germline V gene data show CDR1 as MNHEY and CDR2 as SMNVEV (reference sequence). CDR3 amino acids: CASSIGGASTGELFF. The CDR3 nucleotides are TGTGCCAGCAGTATAGGGGGCGCGAGTACCGGGGAGCTGTTTTTT.